This entry is about one T cell receptor beta chain. The study ran its PCR with 60 Vbeta and 13 Jbeta primers. In the original processing: Per a later analysis, the number of unique TCR beta chains was about 80 million, of which about 11 million were shared. Method: immunoSEQ multiplex PCR; TCRdb's copy keeps in-frame clones and lacks some. The V and J calls and the clone size are those of that table, but D and trimming were determined from the DNA. The profile covers some 170,000 clones, with roughly 79% appearing a single time and around 1.3% taken by the ten largest. The data are from a study of cytomegalovirus exposure and HLA in healthy donors. Donors counted as nominally healthy when sampled, yet unrecorded immune exposures were likely. Germline CDR1 is SGHTA and CDR2 is FQGTGA. V was clipped by 3 bases and J by 1 base; unmatched bases: 2. The CDR3 spans 15 residues.

Sequencing used PBMCs. The TCR originated in a woman between 45 and 60 years old in good health and CMV-seronegative. This rearrangement joins TRBV7-3 to TRBJ2-5, with 10 bases identical to TRBD1. CDR3 DNA: TGTGCCAGCAGCTTGACAGGGGGCCCCCAAGAGACCCAGTACTTC. Amino acid sequence: CASSLTGGPQETQYF.